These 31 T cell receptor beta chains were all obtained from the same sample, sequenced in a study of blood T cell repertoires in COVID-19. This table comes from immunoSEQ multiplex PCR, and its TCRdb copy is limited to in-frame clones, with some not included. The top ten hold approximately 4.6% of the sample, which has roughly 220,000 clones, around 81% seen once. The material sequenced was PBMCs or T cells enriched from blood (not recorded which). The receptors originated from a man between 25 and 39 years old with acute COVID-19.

CDR3 DNA sequence: TGTGCCAGCAGCCCAAGCCGGCAGGGGAATGAAAAACTGTTTTTT. Its protein is CASSPSRQGNEKLFF. The chain employs TRBV11-2 and TRBJ1-4; D might be TRBD1 (6 bases). Trimming left V 5 bases short and J 5 bases short, with 15 bases between. The CDR3 is 15 residues long. CDR1 SGHAT and CDR2 FQNNGV come from the germline V gene.

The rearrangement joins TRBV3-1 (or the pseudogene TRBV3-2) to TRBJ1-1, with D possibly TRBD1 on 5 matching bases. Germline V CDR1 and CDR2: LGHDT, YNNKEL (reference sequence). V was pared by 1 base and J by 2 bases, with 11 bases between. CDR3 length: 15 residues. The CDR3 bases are TGTGCCAGCAGCCAAGGCCGCGGGACTAACACTGAAGCTTTCTTT. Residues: CASSQGRGTNTEAFF.

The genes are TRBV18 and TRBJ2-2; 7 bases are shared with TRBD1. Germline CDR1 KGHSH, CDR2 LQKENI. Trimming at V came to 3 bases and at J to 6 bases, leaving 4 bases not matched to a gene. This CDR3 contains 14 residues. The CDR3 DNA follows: TGTGCCAGCTCACCCTTTACAGGGGCCGGGGAGCTGTTTTTT. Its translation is CASSPFTGAGELFF.

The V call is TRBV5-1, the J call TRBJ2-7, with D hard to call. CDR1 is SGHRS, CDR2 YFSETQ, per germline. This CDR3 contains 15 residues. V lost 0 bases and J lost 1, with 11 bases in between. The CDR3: CASSLVPQTSYEQYF. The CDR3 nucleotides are TGCGCCAGCAGCTTGGTCCCTCAAACTTCCTACGAGCAGTACTTC.

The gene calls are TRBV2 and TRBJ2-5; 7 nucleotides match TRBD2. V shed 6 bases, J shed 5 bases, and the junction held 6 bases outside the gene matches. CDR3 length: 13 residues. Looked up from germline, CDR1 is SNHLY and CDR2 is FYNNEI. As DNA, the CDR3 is TGTGCCAGCAGACGGGGGGTAGGGGAGACCCAGTACTTC. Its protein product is CASRRGVGETQYF.

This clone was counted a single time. The CDR3: CASSLGTVGAKNIQYF. The CDR3 DNA reads as TGCGCCAGCAGCCTTGGGACAGTTGGAGCCAAAAACATTCAGTACTTC. The rearrangement links TRBV10-2 to TRBJ2-4, with 7 bases that match TRBD1. Germline V lookup: CDR1 WSHSY, CDR2 SAAADI. J lost 0 bases, V lost 6 bases, and 8 bases had no gene match. The CDR3 sequence is 16 residues long.

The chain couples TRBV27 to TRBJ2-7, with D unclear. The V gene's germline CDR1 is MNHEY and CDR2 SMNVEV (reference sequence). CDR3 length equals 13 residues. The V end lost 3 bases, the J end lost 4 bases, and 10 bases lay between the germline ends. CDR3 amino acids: CASSFQAPYEQYF. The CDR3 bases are TGTGCCAGCAGTTTCCAAGCCCCTTACGAGCAGTACTTC.

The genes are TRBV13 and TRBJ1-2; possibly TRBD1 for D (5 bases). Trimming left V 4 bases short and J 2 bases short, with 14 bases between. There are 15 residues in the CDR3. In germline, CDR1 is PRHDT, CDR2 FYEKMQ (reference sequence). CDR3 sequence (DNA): TGTGCCAGCAGCTCCGCCTACGACAGCAACTATGGCTACACCTTC. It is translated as CASSSAYDSNYGYTF.

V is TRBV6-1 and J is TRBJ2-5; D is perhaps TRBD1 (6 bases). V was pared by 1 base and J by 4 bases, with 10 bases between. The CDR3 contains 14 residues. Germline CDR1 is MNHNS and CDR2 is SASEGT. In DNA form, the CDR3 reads TGTGCCAGCAGTGAAGTCGGCAGGGGAGAGACCCAGTACTTC. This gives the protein CASSEVGRGETQYF.

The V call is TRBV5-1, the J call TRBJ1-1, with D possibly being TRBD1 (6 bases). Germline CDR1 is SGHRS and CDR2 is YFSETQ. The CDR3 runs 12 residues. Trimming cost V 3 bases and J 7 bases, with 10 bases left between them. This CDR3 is CASSWNRDEAFF. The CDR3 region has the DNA TGCGCCAGCAGCTGGAACAGGGATGAAGCTTTCTTT.

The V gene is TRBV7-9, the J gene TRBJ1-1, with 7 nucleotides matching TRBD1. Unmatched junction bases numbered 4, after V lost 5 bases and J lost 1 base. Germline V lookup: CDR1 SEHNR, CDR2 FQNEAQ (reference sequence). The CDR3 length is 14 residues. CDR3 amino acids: CASSEQGWNTEAFF. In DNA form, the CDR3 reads TGTGCCAGCAGCGAACAGGGGTGGAACACTGAAGCTTTCTTT.

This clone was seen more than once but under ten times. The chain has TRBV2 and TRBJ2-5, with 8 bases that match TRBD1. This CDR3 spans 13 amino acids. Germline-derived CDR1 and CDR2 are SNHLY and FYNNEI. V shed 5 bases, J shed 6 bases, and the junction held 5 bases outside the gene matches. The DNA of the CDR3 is TGTGCCAGCAGTCCAGGGGGCGGAAAGACCCAGTACTTC. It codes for CASSPGGGKTQYF.

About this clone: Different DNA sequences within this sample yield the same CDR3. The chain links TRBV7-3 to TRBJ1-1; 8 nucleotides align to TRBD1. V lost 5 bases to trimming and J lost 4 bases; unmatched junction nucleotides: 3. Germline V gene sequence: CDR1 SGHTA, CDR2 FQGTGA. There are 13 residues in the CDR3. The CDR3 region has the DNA TGTGCCAGCAGCGTACAGGGGGGCACTGAAGCTTTCTTT. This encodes CASSVQGGTEAFF.

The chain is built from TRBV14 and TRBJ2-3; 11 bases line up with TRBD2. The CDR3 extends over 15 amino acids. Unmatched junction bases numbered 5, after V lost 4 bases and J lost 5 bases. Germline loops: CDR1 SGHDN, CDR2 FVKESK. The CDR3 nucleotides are TGTGCCAGCAGCCTGCTAGCGGGGGGATTAGATACGCAGTATTTT. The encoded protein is CASSLLAGGLDTQYF.

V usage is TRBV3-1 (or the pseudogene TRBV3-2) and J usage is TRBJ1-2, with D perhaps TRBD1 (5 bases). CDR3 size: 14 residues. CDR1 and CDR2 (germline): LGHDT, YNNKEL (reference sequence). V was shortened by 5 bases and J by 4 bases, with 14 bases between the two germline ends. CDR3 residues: CASSSRGGGYGYTF. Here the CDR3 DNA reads TGTGCCAGCAGCTCGAGGGGAGGAGGCTATGGCTACACCTTC.

The CDR3 is CASSLKDGTYEQYF. Written as DNA, the CDR3 is TGTGCCAGCAGTTTAAAGGACGGGACCTACGAGCAGTACTTC. The chain combines TRBV27 with TRBJ2-7; TRBD2 might be the D (5 bases). CDR3 length: 14 amino acids. The ends were cut back, 2 bases at V and 2 bases at J, with 10 bases in the middle. From germline, CDR1 is MNHEY and CDR2 SMNVEV (reference sequence).

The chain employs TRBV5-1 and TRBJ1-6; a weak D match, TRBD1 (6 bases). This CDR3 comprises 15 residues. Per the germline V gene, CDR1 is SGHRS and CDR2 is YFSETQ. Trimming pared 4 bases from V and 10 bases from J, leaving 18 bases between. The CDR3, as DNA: TGCGCCAGCAGCCCGGACCCCAAGGGGGGGTCACCCCTCCACTTT. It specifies CASSPDPKGGSPLHF.

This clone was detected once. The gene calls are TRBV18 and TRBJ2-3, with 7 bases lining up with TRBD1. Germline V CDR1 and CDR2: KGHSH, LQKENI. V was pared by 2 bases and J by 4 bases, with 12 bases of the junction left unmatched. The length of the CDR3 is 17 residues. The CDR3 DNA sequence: TGTGCCAGCTCACCATTCATCGGACAGGCGTACCCAGATACGCAGTATTTT. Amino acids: CASSPFIGQAYPDTQYF.

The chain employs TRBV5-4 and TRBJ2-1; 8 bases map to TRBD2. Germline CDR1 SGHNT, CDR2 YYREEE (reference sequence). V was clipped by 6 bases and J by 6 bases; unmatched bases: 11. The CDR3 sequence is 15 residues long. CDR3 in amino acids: CASTLKGTSTNEQFF. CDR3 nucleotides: TGTGCCAGCACCCTCAAAGGGACTAGTACCAATGAGCAGTTCTTC.

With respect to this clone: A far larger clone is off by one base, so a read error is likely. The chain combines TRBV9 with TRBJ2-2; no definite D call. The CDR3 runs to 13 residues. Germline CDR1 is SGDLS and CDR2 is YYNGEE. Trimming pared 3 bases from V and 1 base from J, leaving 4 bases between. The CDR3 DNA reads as TGTGCCAGCAGCGGGAGGAACACCGGGGAGCTGTTTTTT. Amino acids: CASSGRNTGELFF.

CDR3: CASSHSGAGGDTQYF. The CDR3 DNA reads as TGCGCCAGCAGCCATAGCGGCGCGGGGGGTGATACGCAGTATTTT. The J gene is TRBJ2-3, the V gene TRBV4-1; 8 bases are a match to TRBD2. J lost 6 bases, V lost 3 bases, and 8 bases had no gene match. CDR1 is MGHRA, CDR2 YSYEKL, per germline. The CDR3 sequence is 15 residues long.

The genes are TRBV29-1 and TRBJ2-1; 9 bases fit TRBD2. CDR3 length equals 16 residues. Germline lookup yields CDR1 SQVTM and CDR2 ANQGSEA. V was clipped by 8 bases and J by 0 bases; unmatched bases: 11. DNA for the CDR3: TGCAGCACCAGCGGGGGGCCCGAGAGCTCCTACAATGAGCAGTTCTTC. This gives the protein CSTSGGPESSYNEQFF.

The CDR3 reads CASSFPPKQGYNSPLHF. DNA for the CDR3: TGTGCCAGCAGCTTTCCCCCTAAACAGGGATATAATTCACCCCTCCACTTT. This chain links TRBV5-5 with TRBJ1-6, with D possibly being TRBD1 (6 bases). Germline V CDR1 and CDR2: SGHKS, YYEKEE (reference sequence). There are 17 residues in the CDR3. V lost 2 bases and J 4 bases, leaving 16 bases between the germline ends.

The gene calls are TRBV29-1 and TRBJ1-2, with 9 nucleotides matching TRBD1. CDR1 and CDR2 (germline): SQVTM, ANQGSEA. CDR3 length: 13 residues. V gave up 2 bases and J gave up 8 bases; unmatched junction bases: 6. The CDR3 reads CSVEWDRVNGYTF. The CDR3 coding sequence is TGCAGCGTTGAATGGGACAGGGTAAACGGCTACACCTTC.

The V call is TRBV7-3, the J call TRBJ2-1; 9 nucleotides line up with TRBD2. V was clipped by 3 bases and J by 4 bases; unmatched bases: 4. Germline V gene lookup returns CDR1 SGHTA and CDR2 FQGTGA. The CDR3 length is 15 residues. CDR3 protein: CASSLSSGEYNEQFF. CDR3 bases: TGTGCCAGCAGCTTGTCTAGCGGGGAGTACAATGAGCAGTTCTTC.

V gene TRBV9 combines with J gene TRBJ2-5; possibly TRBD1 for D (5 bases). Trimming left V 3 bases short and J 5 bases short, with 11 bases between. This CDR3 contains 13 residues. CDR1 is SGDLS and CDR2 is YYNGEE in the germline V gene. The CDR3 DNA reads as TGTGCCAGCAGCGAAGACAGCAGGGAGACCCAGTACTTC. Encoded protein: CASSEDSRETQYF. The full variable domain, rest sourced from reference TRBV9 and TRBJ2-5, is DSGVTQTPKHLITATGQRVTLRCSPRSGDLSVYWYQQSLDQGLQFLIQYYNGEERAKGNILERFSAQQFPDLHSELNLSSLELGDSALYFCASSEDSRETQYFGPGTRLLVL.

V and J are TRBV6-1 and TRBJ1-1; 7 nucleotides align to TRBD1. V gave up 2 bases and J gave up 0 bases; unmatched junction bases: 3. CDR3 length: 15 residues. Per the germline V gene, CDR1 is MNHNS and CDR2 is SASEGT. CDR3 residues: CASSESDRVNTEAFF. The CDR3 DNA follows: TGTGCCAGCAGTGAAAGCGACAGGGTGAACACTGAAGCTTTCTTT.

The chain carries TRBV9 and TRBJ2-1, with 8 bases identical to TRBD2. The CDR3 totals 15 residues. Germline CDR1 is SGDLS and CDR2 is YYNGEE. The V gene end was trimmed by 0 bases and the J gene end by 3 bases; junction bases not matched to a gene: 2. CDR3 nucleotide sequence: TGTGCCAGCAGCGTAGTGGCGGGGGGCTACAATGAGCAGTTCTTC. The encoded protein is CASSVVAGGYNEQFF.

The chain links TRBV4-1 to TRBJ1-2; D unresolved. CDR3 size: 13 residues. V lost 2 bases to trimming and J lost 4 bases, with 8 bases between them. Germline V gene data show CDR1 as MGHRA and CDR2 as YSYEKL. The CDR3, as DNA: TGCGCCAGCAGCCAACTGCCAGTCTATGGCTACACCTTC. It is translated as CASSQLPVYGYTF.

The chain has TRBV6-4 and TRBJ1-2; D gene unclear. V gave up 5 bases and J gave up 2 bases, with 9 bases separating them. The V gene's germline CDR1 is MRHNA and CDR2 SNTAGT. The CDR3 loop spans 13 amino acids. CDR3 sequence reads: CASSPFLNYGYTF. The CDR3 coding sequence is TGTGCCAGCAGTCCCTTCTTAAACTATGGCTACACCTTC.

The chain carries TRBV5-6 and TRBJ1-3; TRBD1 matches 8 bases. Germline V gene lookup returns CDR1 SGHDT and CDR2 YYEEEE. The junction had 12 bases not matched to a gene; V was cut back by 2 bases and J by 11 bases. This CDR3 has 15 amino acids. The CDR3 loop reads CASSFSRTGSGAIYF. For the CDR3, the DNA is TGTGCCAGCAGCTTCTCGCGGACAGGGAGTGGGGCCATATATTTT.